This entry features one TCR beta chain sequence. Trimming cost V 5 bases and J 4 bases, with 17 bases left between them. The CDR3 is made up of 15 amino acids. Germline values: CDR1 SGHTA, CDR2 FQGTGA. This specimen comes from a study of blood T cell repertoires in COVID-19. The wider study: Spain, Italy and the United States supplied samples that represented acute and convalescent COVID-19. PBMCs, B-cell-depleted T cells, or T cells were the source of the cDNA or gDNA that made up the material.

Methods used by the authors: Amplified reference gene primers provided the basis for estimating nucleated cell counts. Assay used: immunoSEQ multiplex PCR; TCRdb lists only in-frame clones, some missing. Clonal size and the V and J genes are those of that table, whereas D and trimming came from the DNA. The sample includes 140,000 to 150,000 clones, 88% of them seen just once. The TCR was taken from a human donor in a cohort sampled during active COVID-19. The rearrangement joins TRBV7-3 to TRBJ1-2; TRBD1 might be the D (6 bases). The sample was peripheral blood. The CDR3 loop is CASSPTGGQGYGYTF. CDR3 in DNA: TGTGCCAGCAGCCCAACGGGGGGGCAGGGCTATGGCTACACCTTC.